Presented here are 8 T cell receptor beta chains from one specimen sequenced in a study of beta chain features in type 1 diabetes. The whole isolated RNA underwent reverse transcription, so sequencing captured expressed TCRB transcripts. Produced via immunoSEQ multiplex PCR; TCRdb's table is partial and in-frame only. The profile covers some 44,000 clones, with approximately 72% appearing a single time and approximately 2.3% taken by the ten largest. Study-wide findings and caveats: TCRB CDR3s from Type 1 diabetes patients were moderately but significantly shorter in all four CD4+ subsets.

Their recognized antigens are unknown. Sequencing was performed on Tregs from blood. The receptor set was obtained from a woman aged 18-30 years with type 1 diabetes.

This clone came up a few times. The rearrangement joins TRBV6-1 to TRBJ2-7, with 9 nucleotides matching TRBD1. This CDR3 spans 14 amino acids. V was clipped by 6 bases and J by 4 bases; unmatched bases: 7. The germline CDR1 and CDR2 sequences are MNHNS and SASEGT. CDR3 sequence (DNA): TGTGCCAGCAGACGTACAGGGGGCGAGTACGAGCAGTACTTC. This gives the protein CASRRTGGEYEQYF.

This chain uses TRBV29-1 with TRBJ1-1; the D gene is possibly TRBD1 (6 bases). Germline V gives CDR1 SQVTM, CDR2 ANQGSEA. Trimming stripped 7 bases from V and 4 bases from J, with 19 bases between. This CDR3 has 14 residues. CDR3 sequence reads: CSAARGGAPTEAFF. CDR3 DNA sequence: TGCAGCGCTGCCCGGGGGGGGGCGCCCACTGAAGCTTTCTTT.

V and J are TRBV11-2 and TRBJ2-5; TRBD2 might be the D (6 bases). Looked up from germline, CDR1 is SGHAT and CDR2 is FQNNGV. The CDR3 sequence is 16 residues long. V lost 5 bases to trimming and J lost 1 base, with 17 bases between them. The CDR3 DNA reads TGTGCCAGCAGCCCGAGTTATGCTAGCGCCCAAGAGACCCAGTACTTC. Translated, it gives CASSPSYASAQETQYF.

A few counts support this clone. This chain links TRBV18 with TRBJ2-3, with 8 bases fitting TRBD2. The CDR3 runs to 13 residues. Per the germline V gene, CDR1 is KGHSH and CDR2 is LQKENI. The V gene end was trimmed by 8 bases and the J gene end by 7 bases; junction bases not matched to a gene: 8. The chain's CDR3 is CASLGPSGYTQYF. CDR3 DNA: TGTGCCAGCCTTGGGCCTAGCGGGTATACGCAGTATTTT.

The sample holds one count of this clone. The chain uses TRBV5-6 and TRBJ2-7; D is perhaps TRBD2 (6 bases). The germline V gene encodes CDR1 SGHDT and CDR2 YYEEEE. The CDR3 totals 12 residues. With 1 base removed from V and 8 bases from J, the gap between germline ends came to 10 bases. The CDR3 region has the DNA TGTGCCAGCAGCTTGTGGCTAGCGAAGCAGTACTTC. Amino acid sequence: CASSLWLAKQYF.

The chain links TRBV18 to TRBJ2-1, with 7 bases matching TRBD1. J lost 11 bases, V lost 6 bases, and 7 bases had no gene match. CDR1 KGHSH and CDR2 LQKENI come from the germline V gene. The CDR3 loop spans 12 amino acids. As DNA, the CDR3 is TGTGCCAGCTCGCCGGGACAGCCCAAGCAGTTCTTC. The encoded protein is CASSPGQPKQFF.

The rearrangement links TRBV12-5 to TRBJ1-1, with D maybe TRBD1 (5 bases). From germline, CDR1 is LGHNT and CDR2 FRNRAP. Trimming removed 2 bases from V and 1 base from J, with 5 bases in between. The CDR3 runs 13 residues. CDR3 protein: CASGLTGNTEAFF. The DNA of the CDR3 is TGTGCTAGTGGTTTGACAGGGAACACTGAAGCTTTCTTT.

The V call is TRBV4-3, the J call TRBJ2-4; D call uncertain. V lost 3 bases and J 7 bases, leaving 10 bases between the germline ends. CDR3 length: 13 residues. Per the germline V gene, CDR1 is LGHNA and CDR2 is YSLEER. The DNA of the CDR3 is TGCGCCAGCAGCCAGGAGATGCGGAACATTCAGTACTTC. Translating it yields CASSQEMRNIQYF.